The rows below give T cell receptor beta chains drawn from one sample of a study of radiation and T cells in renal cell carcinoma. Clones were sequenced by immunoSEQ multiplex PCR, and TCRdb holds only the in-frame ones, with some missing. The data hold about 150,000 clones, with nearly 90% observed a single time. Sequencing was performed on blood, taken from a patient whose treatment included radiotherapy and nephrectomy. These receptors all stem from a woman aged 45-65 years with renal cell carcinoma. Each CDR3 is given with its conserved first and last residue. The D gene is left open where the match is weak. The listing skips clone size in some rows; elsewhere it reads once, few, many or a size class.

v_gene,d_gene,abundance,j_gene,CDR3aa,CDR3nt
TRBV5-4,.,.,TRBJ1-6,CASSLLETNSPLHF,TGTGCCAGCAGCTTATTAGAGACTAATTCACCCCTCCACTTT
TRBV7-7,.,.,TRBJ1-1,CASSLSVNTEAFF,TGTGCTAGCAGCTTATCTGTGAACACTGAAGCTTTCTTT
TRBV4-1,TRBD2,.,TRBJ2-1,CASSQVFALAGGYNEQFF,TGCGCCAGCAGCCAAGTATTCGCCCTAGCGGGGGGATACAATGAGCAGTTCTTC
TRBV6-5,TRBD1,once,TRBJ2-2,CASRPGQGITGELFF,TGTGCCAGCAGACCGGGACAGGGTATTACCGGGGAGCTGTTTTTT
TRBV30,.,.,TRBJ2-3,CAWSLGLRADTQYF,TGTGCCTGGAGTCTCGGACTTCGCGCGGATACGCAGTATTTT
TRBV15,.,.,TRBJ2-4,CATSTGTGLIAKNIQYF,TGTGCCACCAGCACCGGAACAGGGCTGATAGCCAAAAACATTCAGTACTTC
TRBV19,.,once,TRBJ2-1,CASSISTAANEQFF,TGTGCCAGTAGTATTTCGACGGCAGCCAATGAGCAGTTCTTC
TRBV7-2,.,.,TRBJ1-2,CASSSSGGQPGYTF,TGTGCCAGCAGCTCCTCGGGGGGTCAGCCTGGCTACACCTTC
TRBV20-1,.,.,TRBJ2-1,CSPARDSKVF,TGCAGTCCCGCCCGGGACTCCAAAGTCTTC
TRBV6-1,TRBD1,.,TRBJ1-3,CASLGQGMGNTIYF,TGTGCCAGCCTAGGACAGGGAATGGGAAACACCATATATTTT
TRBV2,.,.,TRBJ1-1,CASSLTVNTEAFF,TGTGCCAGCAGCCTAACAGTGAACACTGAAGCTTTCTTT
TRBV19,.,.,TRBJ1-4,CASSIKRDNEKLFF,TGTGCCAGTAGTATTAAGAGGGACAATGAAAAACTGTTTTTT
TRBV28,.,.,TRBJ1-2,CASSLTGKYGYTF,TGTGCCAGCAGTTTAACGGGGAAATATGGCTACACCTTC
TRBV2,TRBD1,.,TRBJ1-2,CASNPGQGGGYTF,TGTGCCAGCAACCCGGGACAGGGGGGTGGCTACACCTTC
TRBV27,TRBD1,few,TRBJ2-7,CASSLRQGETYEQYF,TGTGCCAGCAGTTTGCGGCAGGGGGAAACCTACGAGCAGTACTTC
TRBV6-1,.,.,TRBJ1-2,CASSEPTGNYGYTF,TGTGCCAGCAGTGAACCTACAGGGAACTATGGCTACACCTTC
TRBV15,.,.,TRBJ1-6,CATSRDVSYNSPLHF,TGTGCCACCAGCAGAGATGTCTCCTATAATTCACCCCTCCACTTT
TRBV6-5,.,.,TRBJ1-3,CASSYSRTYSGNTIYF,TGTGCCAGCAGTTACAGCCGGACGTACTCTGGAAACACCATATATTTT
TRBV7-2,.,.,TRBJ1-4,CASSAQGGDEKLFF,TGTGCCAGCAGCGCACAGGGAGGAGATGAAAAACTGTTTTTT
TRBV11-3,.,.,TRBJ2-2,CASSFGDNTGELFF,TGTGCCAGCAGCTTCGGCGACAACACCGGGGAGCTGTTTTTT
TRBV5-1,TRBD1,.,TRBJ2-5,CASSYGTGRDQETQYF,TGCGCCAGCAGCTACGGGACAGGCAGGGACCAAGAGACCCAGTACTTC
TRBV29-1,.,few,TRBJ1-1,CSGRDSTEAFF,TGCAGCGGCAGGGATTCCACTGAAGCTTTCTTT
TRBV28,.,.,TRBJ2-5,CAGSRGLRETQYF,TGTGCAGGATCACGGGGGCTCCGGGAGACCCAGTACTTC
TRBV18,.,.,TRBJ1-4,CASSPRDGEKLFF,TGTGCCAGCTCACCACGGGATGGTGAAAAACTGTTTTTT
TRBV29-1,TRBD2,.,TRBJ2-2,CSVGLADANTGELFF,TGCAGCGTCGGACTAGCGGATGCGAACACCGGGGAGCTGTTTTTT
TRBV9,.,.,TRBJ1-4,CASSPTPSTNEKLFF,TGTGCCAGCAGCCCTACCCCCTCAACTAATGAAAAACTGTTTTTT
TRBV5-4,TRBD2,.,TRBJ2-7,CASSLAPSGGFYEQYF,TGTGCCAGCAGCTTGGCCCCTAGCGGGGGATTCTACGAGCAGTACTTC
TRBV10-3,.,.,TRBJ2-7,CAISPGRIYEQYF,TGTGCCATCAGCCCGGGACGCATCTACGAGCAGTACTTC
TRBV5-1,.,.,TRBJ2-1,CASSHDPGQVSYNEQFF,TGCGCCAGCAGCCACGACCCGGGACAAGTCTCCTACAATGAGCAGTTCTTC
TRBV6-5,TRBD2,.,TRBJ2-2,CATYSRGGDTGELFF,TGTGCCACCTACTCTCGGGGGGGGGACACCGGGGAGCTGTTTTTT
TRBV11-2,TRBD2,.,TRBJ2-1,CASSHLAGVEGNEQFF,TGTGCCAGCAGCCATCTAGCGGGGGTGGAGGGAAATGAGCAGTTCTTC
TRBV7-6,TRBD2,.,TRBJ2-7,CASSPPLAGGDYEQYF,TGTGCCAGCAGCCCCCCCCTGGCGGGGGGAGATTACGAGCAGTACTTC
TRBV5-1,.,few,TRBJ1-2,CASSPGGFDGYGYTF,TGCGCCAGCAGCCCCGGTGGGTTCGATGGCTATGGCTACACCTTC
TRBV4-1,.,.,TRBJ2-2,CASSQPGKEAGELFF,TGCGCCAGCAGCCAACCCGGGAAAGAAGCCGGGGAGCTGTTTTTT
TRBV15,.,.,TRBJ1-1,CATSRDPGGEAFF,TGTGCCACCAGCAGAGATCCGGGCGGTGAAGCTTTCTTT
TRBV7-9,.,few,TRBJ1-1,CASSAYGTVTEAFF,TGTGCCAGCAGCGCATACGGGACGGTCACTGAAGCTTTCTTT
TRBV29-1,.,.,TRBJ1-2,CSVGLQGRYGYTF,TGCAGCGTTGGCTTGCAGGGCCGCTATGGCTACACCTTC
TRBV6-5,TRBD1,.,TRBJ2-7,CASSYSGTALGYEQYF,TGTGCCAGCAGTTACTCGGGGACAGCACTCGGTTACGAGCAGTACTTC
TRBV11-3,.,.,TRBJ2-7,CASSFTSHYEQYF,TGTGCCAGCAGCTTTACCAGCCACTACGAGCAGTACTTC
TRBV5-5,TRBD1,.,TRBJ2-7,CASSKSTGAYEQYF,TGTGCCAGCAGCAAGTCGACAGGGGCCTACGAGCAGTACTTC
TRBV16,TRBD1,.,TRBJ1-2,CASSQIGTGRYGYTF,TGTGCCAGCAGCCAGATAGGGACAGGGCGCTATGGCTACACCTTC
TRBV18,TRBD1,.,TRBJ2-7,CASSPFGTGLVYEQYF,TGTGCCAGCTCACCCTTTGGGACAGGGTTGGTCTATGAGCAGTACTTC
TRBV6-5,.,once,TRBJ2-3,CASSLGGPTDTQYF,TGTGCCAGCAGTTTGGGGGGCCCGACAGATACGCAGTATTTT
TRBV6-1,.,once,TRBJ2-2,CASSEGAFGLYTGELFF,TGTGCCAGCAGTGAAGGAGCTTTTGGCTTATACACCGGGGAGCTGTTTTTT
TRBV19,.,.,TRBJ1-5,CASSIAPPTNQPQHF,TGTGCCAGTAGTATAGCTCCGCCGACCAATCAGCCCCAGCATTTT